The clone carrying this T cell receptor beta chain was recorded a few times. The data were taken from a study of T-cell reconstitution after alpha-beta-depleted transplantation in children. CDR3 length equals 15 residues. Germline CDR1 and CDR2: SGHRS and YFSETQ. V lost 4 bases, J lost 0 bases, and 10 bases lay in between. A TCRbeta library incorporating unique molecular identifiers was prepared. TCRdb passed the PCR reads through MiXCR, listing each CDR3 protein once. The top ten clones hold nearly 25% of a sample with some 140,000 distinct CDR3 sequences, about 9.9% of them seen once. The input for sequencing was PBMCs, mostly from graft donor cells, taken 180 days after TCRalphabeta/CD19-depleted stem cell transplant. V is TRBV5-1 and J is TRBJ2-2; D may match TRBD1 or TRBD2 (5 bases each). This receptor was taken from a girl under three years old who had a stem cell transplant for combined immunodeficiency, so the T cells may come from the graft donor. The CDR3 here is CASSEGRANTGELFF. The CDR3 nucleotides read TGCGCCAGCAGCGAGGGACGCGCGAACACCGGGGAGCTGTTTTTT.